Within the sample, the clone carrying this T cell receptor (beta chain) is large (0.1 to 1%). Its antigen remains unidentified. Trimming removed 3 bases from V and 1 base from J, with 24 bases in between. In germline, CDR1 is DFQATT, CDR2 SNEGSKA (reference sequence). The length of the CDR3 is 18 residues. TCRdb called the multiplex PCR reads again in MiXCR, with one record for every CDR3 protein. The sample lists about 47,000 distinct CDR3 sequences, about 23% seen once, with about 7.8% in the top ten. The sample originates from a study of breast tumors, draining lymph nodes, adjacent tissues. Study-wide points: Luminal-like breast cancer showed significantly greater tumor-nontumor repertoire similarity than basal-like breast cancer did.

The sample consisted of breast tumor tissue. This TCR was sampled from a female donor with breast cancer. Some clones in this sample may be carry-over from other donors' samples. V is TRBV20-1 and J is TRBJ1-2; possibly TRBD1 for D (5 bases). The CDR3 region is CSARVRRQRGRGNYGYTF. CDR3 DNA: TGCAGTGCTAGGGTCCGGCGGCAGCGAGGAAGGGGTAACTATGGCTACACCTTC.